The present entry profiles one T cell receptor beta chain with its context. The CDR3 runs 15 residues. CDR1 LNHNV and CDR2 YYDKDF come from the germline V gene (reference sequence). The ends lost 4 bases at V and 6 bases at J; junction bases unmatched: 9. Profiling relied on immunoSEQ multiplex PCR, and the TCRdb table lists in-frame clones only, not all of them. The data hold about 4,400 clones, with roughly 80% observed a single time. The record originates from a study of tumor T cells in aggressive B-cell lymphoma. What was sequenced was tumor tissue. This clonotype originated in an adult with diffuse large B cell lymphoma. The gene calls are TRBV15 and TRBJ1-2; 9 bases fit TRBD1. The CDR3 coding sequence is TGTGCCACCAGCACCCTGGGGACAGGGAAAGATGGCTACACCTTC. It codes for CATSTLGTGKDGYTF.